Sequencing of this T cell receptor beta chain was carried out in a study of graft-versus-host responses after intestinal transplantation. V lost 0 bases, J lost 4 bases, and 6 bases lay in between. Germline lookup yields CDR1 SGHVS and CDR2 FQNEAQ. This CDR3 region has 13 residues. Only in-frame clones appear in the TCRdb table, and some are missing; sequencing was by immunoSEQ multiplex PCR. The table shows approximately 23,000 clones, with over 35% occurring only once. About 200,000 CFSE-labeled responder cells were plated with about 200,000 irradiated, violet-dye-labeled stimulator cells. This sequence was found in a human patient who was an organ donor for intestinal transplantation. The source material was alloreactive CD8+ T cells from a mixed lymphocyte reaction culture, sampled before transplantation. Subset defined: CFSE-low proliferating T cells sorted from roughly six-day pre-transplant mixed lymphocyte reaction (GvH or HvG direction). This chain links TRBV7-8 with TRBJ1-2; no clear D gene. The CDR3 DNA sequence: TGTGCCAGCAGCTTAGCGCCAGGCTATGGCTACACCTTC. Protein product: CASSLAPGYGYTF.